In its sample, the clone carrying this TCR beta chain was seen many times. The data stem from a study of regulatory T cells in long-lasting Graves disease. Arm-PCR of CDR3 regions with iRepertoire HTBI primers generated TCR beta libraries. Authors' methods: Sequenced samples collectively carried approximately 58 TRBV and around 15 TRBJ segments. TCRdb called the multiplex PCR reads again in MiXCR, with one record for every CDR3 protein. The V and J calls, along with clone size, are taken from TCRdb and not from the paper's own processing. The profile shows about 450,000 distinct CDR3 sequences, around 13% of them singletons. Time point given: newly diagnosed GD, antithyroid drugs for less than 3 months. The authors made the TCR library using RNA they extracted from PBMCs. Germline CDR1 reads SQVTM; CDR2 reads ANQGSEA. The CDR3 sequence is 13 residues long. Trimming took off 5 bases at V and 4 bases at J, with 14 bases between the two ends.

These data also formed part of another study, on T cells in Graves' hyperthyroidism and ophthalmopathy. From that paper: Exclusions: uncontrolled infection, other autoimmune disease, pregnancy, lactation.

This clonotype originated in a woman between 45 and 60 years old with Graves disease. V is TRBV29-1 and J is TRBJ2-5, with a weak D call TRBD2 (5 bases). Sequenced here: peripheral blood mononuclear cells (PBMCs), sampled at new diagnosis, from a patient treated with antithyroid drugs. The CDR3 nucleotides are TGCAGCGTTCTTCTCCTAGAGGGAGAGACCCAGTACTTC. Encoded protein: CSVLLLEGETQYF.